Shown below are 27 T cell receptor beta chains from a single sample sequenced in a study of beta chain features in type 1 diabetes. Whole-study findings and limits: Moderate yet significant TCRB CDR3 shortening was seen in Type 1 diabetes patients in all four CD4+ subsets.

Antigens for these TCRs are unknown. All of the isolated RNA was reverse transcribed, so expressed TCRB transcripts were sequenced. The assay was immunoSEQ multiplex PCR, and TCRdb's table has in-frame clones only and misses some. The data contain around 690,000 clones, 9.5% to 15% of them seen just once; the ten biggest clones take up roughly 0.11%. Sequencing input: naive CD4+ T cells from blood. The receptors were sampled from a man aged 30 to 45 with type 1 diabetes.

CDR3: CASSLSWVNTEAFF. CDR3 nucleotides: TGCGCCAGCAGCTTGTCGTGGGTCAACACTGAAGCTTTCTTT. This chain joins TRBV5-1 and TRBJ1-1, with no clear D. V lost 1 base to trimming and J lost 2 bases, with 9 bases between them. Per the germline V gene, CDR1 is SGHRS and CDR2 is YFSETQ. This CDR3 is 14 amino acids long.

The chain employs TRBV6-1 and TRBJ1-4; D unresolved. Trimming took 0 bases from V and 11 from J, leaving 10 bases between them. This CDR3 is 13 amino acids long. Germline values: CDR1 MNHNS, CDR2 SASEGT. The CDR3 DNA is TGTGCCAGCAGTGAAGCGGAAGGGTGGAAACTGTTTTTT. This codes for CASSEAEGWKLFF.

The V and J genes are TRBV2 and TRBJ2-7; 10 bases agree with TRBD1. This CDR3 is 14 amino acids long. The V gene's germline CDR1 is SNHLY and CDR2 FYNNEI. The ends lost 6 bases at V and 2 bases at J; junction bases unmatched: 4. For the CDR3, the DNA is TGTGCCAGCAGCCGGGACAGGGGAACCTACGAGCAGTACTTC. It is translated as CASSRDRGTYEQYF.

This clone came up a few times. This specimen includes other DNA sequences encoding the same CDR3. V gene TRBV19 combines with J gene TRBJ2-1; 11 nucleotides agree with TRBD2. Trimming removed 6 bases from V and 4 bases from J; junction bases left unmatched: 2. The CDR3 sequence is 14 residues long. Germline-derived CDR1 and CDR2 are LNHDA and SQIVND (reference sequence). CDR3 in amino acids: CASRGLAAYNEQFF. The CDR3 coding sequence is TGTGCCAGTAGGGGACTAGCGGCTTACAATGAGCAGTTCTTC. Together with reference TRBV19 and TRBJ2-1, the CDR3 gives the full variable domain: DGGITQSPKYLFRKEGQNVTLSCEQNLNHDAMYWYRQDPGQGLRLIYYSQIVNDFQKGDIAEGYSVSREKKESFPLTVTSAQKNPTAFYLCASRGLAAYNEQFFGPGTRLTVL.

The sample holds a few counts of this clone. This chain connects TRBV21-1 to TRBJ2-7. TRBV21-1 represents a pseudogene. The CDR3 sequence is 12 residues long. CDR3 sequence: CASSPDAYEQYF. The CDR3 region has the DNA TGTGCCAGCAGCCCGGACGCCTACGAGCAGTACTTC.

This clone was detected a few times. V gene TRBV2 combines with J gene TRBJ2-7; 10 positions agree with TRBD1. The CDR3 contains 14 residues. Germline CDR1 is SNHLY and CDR2 is FYNNEI. V was pared by 4 bases and J by 3 bases, with 3 bases of the junction left unmatched. The DNA for the CDR3 is TGTGCCAGCAGTGTGGGACAGGGGTACTACGAGCAGTACTTC. It codes for CASSVGQGYYEQYF.

V usage is TRBV10-3 and J usage is TRBJ2-1; 9 bases are a match to TRBD2. V trimming: 3 bases; J trimming: 0 bases; junction bases outside the gene matches: 9. Germline V gene lookup returns CDR1 ENHRY and CDR2 SYGVKD. CDR3 length: 18 amino acids. The CDR3 loop is CAISDSGGPSGSYNEQFF. The CDR3 coding sequence is TGTGCCATCAGTGATAGCGGGGGTCCCTCGGGCTCCTACAATGAGCAGTTCTTC.

Only a few counts were recorded for this clone. J is TRBJ1-5 and V is TRBV7-9; D unclear. The CDR3 sequence is 14 residues long. The ends were cut back, 3 bases at V and 3 bases at J, with 9 bases in the middle. Germline CDR1 reads SEHNR; CDR2 reads FQNEAQ (reference sequence). Here the CDR3 DNA reads TGTGCCAGCAGCTTGAACGGAAACAATCAGCCCCAGCATTTT. Its protein product is CASSLNGNNQPQHF.

The chain employs TRBV6-5 and TRBJ1-6, with D perhaps TRBD1 (6 bases). This CDR3 is built from 12 residues. Germline CDR1 and CDR2: MNHEY and SVGAGI. V shed 6 bases and J shed 6 bases, with 6 bases lying between them. CDR3 sequence: CASRDSNSPLHF. The CDR3, as DNA: TGTGCCAGCAGGGACAGTAATTCACCCCTCCACTTT.

The rearrangement links TRBV19 to TRBJ1-5; 8 bases match TRBD1. V gave up 1 base and J gave up 3 bases; unmatched junction bases: 5. The CDR3 loop spans 16 amino acids. The germline V gene has CDR1 LNHDA and CDR2 SQIVND (reference sequence). The DNA of the CDR3 is TGTGCCAGTAGTATAGCAGGGACAGGTCACAATCAGCCCCAGCATTTT. This gives the protein CASSIAGTGHNQPQHF.

The rearrangement links TRBV30 to TRBJ1-3; D uncertain. Per the germline V gene, CDR1 is GTSNPN and CDR2 is SVGIG (reference sequence). CDR3 length: 12 amino acids. The V gene lost 3 bases and the J gene lost 6 bases, with 9 bases spanning the gap. DNA of the CDR3: TGTGCCTGGAGACGGAGGGAAAACACCATATATTTT. This translates into CAWRRRENTIYF.

This clone was seen a few times. The CDR3 protein is CASSTDTGSTGELFF. CDR3 nucleotide sequence: TGCGCCAGCAGCACAGACACCGGGAGCACCGGGGAGCTGTTTTTT. The chain employs TRBV5-1 and TRBJ2-2, with D possibly TRBD2 on 6 matching bases. CDR1 is SGHRS, CDR2 YFSETQ, per germline. V was cut by 4 bases and J by 4 bases, with 14 bases left in between. The CDR3 spans 15 residues. The variable domain in full, completed from reference TRBV5-1 and TRBJ2-2, reads KAGVTQTPRYLIKTRGQQVTLSCSPISGHRSVSWYQQTPGQGLQFLFEYFSETQRNKGNFPGRFSGRQFSNSRSEMNVSTLELGDSALYLCASSTDTGSTGELFFGEGSRLTVL.

This clone turned up a few times. The chain is built from TRBV4-3 and TRBJ1-4; maybe TRBD1 (5 bases). The V end was cut by 0 bases, the J end by 2 bases, with 16 bases between. The CDR3 covers 18 residues. Germline V CDR1 and CDR2: LGHNA, YSLEER. Here the CDR3 reads CASSQDGGPTATNEKLFF. CDR3 nucleotide sequence: TGCGCCAGCAGCCAAGATGGGGGACCCACCGCCACTAATGAAAAACTGTTTTTT.

The chain carries TRBV4-3 and TRBJ1-2; the match to TRBD1 covers 8 bases. Trimming removed 0 bases from V and 8 bases from J; junction bases left unmatched: 11. The CDR3 runs to 16 residues. Germline lookup yields CDR1 LGHNA and CDR2 YSLEER. The CDR3 coding sequence is TGCGCCAGCAGCCAAGAGGCCCAGGGGGCGATTGGGGGCTACACCTTC. Protein sequence: CASSQEAQGAIGGYTF.

The CDR3 bases are TGTGCCAGCAGCGAGACCCCCAGGGGGGATACGCAGTATTTT. As protein: CASSETPRGDTQYF. The chain uses TRBV9 and TRBJ2-3, with 7 bases identical to TRBD1. J was trimmed by 6 bases and V by 3 bases; bases with no gene match: 7. Germline values: CDR1 SGDLS, CDR2 YYNGEE. The CDR3 runs 14 residues.

This clone was detected only a few times. V and J are TRBV7-8 and TRBJ1-1, with D hard to call. CDR1 and CDR2 from the germline V gene are SGHVS and FQNEAQ. The ends were cut back, 3 bases at V and 1 base at J, with 6 bases in the middle. The CDR3 extends over 13 amino acids. The CDR3 region has the DNA TGTGCCAGCAGCTTTACAGAGAACACTGAAGCTTTCTTT. It specifies CASSFTENTEAFF.

This clone appeared a few times. CDR3 sequence (DNA): TGTGCCAGTAGTATAGTGGGCTGGAGTGAAAAACTGTTTTTT. It translates to CASSIVGWSEKLFF. V usage is TRBV19 and J usage is TRBJ1-4; D uncertain. The germline V and J ends were trimmed by 1 base and 7 bases, with 10 bases remaining between them. The CDR3 spans 14 residues. From germline, CDR1 is LNHDA and CDR2 SQIVND (reference sequence).

This clone was recorded a few times. The rearrangement uses TRBV25-1 and TRBJ2-7, with TRBD1 matching over 9 bases. This CDR3 has 15 residues. CDR1 is MGHDK, CDR2 SYGVNS, per germline. The V segment lost 2 bases and the J segment 7 bases; nucleotides outside the gene matches: 9. The CDR3 DNA reads as TGTGCCAGCAGTGAAGGGGGACAGGGAGGCAGGGAGCAGTACTTC. This encodes CASSEGGQGGREQYF.

This chain uses TRBV14 with TRBJ2-5; D may be TRBD1 (6 bases). CDR3 size: 15 residues. V was clipped by 1 base and J by 4 bases, with 13 bases between them. Germline values: CDR1 SGHDN, CDR2 FVKESK. The CDR3 coding sequence is TGTGCCAGCAGCCAAGTAGCAGGGGAGTTAGAGACCCAGTACTTC. It encodes CASSQVAGELETQYF.

This clone has a handful of counts. The chain joins TRBV7-9 to TRBJ2-1; no clear D. This CDR3 has 15 residues. With 2 bases removed from V and 0 bases from J, the gap between germline ends came to 8 bases. In germline, CDR1 is SEHNR, CDR2 FQNEAQ (reference sequence). The CDR3 coding sequence is TGTGCCAGCAGCTTATATGACAACTCCTACAATGAGCAGTTCTTC. This sequence encodes CASSLYDNSYNEQFF.

There are a few counts of this clone. The V gene is TRBV7-6, the J gene TRBJ2-3; 8 positions agree with TRBD2. The CDR3 contains 15 residues. V lost 5 bases to trimming and J lost 7 bases; unmatched junction nucleotides: 11. Germline assignment: CDR1 SGHVS and CDR2 FNYEAQ. The CDR3 sequence is CASSPRSSGANTQYF. For the CDR3, the DNA is TGTGCCAGCAGCCCTAGGAGTAGCGGGGCAAATACGCAGTATTTT.

This clone showed up just a few times. The V gene is TRBV5-8, the J gene TRBJ2-7, with D perhaps TRBD1 (6 bases). Germline CDR1 and CDR2: SGHTS and YDEGEE. Trimming removed 5 bases at V and 2 bases at J, with 11 bases between. This CDR3 comprises 13 residues. The CDR3 DNA sequence: TGTGCCAGCAGACTGACAGGCACCTACGAGCAGTACTTC. Translating it yields CASRLTGTYEQYF.

The chain links TRBV25-1 to TRBJ1-2; D is ambiguous. The V and J ends lost 6 bases and 1 base respectively, with 9 bases between them. CDR3 length: 13 amino acids. Germline V gene sequence: CDR1 MGHDK, CDR2 SYGVNS. CDR3 sequence (DNA): TGTGCCAGCAGAGGGATTCTTAACTATGGCTACACCTTC. This translates into CASRGILNYGYTF.

This clone was counted only a few times. The V gene is TRBV2, the J gene TRBJ1-6; 7 bases are a match to TRBD1. Germline V CDR1 and CDR2: SNHLY, FYNNEI. Trimming removed 4 bases from V and 10 bases from J; junction bases left unmatched: 10. The CDR3 runs 15 residues. CDR3 sequence reads: CASSGDRVSSSPLHF. The CDR3, as DNA: TGTGCCAGCAGTGGCGACAGGGTGAGTTCCTCACCCCTCCACTTT. The whole variable domain, filled in from reference TRBV2 and TRBJ1-6, reads EPEVTQTPSHQVTQMGQEVILRCVPISNHLYFYWYRQILGQKVEFLVSFYNNEISEKSEIFDDQFSVERPDGSNFTLKIRSTKLEDSAMYFCASSGDRVSSSPLHFGNGTRLTVT.

This clone came up a few times. Mismatch with germline at one junction end may stem from a read error. This chain connects TRBV7-9 to TRBJ2-7; no definite D call. Germline V gene lookup returns CDR1 SEHNR and CDR2 FQNEAQ (reference sequence). The CDR3 is 12 residues long. CDR3 sequence: CASSLDQTRPHF. CDR3 bases: TGTGCCAGCAGCTTAGACCAGACACGCCCGCACTTC.

The chain carries TRBV28 and TRBJ2-3; D uncertain. CDR3 length: 13 residues. Looked up from germline, CDR1 is MDHEN and CDR2 is SYDVKM. The V end was cut by 8 bases, the J end by 2 bases, with 11 bases between. This CDR3 reads CASVGSSTDTQYF. CDR3 sequence (DNA): TGTGCCAGCGTAGGCAGTTCCACAGATACGCAGTATTTT.

This clone appeared a few times. The chain uses TRBV30 and TRBJ2-3, with 7 positions matching TRBD1. Trimming removed 0 bases from V and 6 bases from J; junction bases left unmatched: 15. From germline, CDR1 is GTSNPN and CDR2 SVGIG (reference sequence). This CDR3 has 17 residues. CDR3 nucleotides: TGTGCCTGGAGTGTACGACCGGACAGGCTTACATTGGATACGCAGTATTTT. Protein product: CAWSVRPDRLTLDTQYF.